A selection of T cell receptor beta chains follows, all from one sample in a study of vaccination effects on CD4 cells after COVID-19. The data were produced by immunoSEQ multiplex PCR, yet TCRdb's version contains in-frame clones alone and is incomplete. The data show over 45,000 clones, with 55% to 75% seen just once and roughly 5% held by the top ten. These receptors' targets are unknown. The sample consisted of CD4+ T cells from PBMCs cultured without peptide, taken before COVID-19 vaccination. These receptors all come from a human donor who received a COVID-19 vaccine. Each CDR3 is given with its conserved first and last residue. The D gene is left open where the match is weak. A clone size is listed for some rows: how often the clone was seen (once, few, many), or a class if it is expanded.

TRBV13	.	.	TRBJ2-7	CASSPPAGLGEQYF	TGTGCCAGCAGCCCCCCCGCGGGTTTAGGAGAGCAGTACTTC
TRBV30	.	.	TRBJ1-5	CAWSSPGGAGQPQHF	TGTGCCTGGAGTTCCCCCGGGGGCGCAGGTCAGCCCCAGCATTTT
TRBV19	.	.	TRBJ2-3	CASSGPDTQYF	TGTGCCAGTAGTGGACCAGATACGCAGTATTTT
TRBV6-4	.	.	TRBJ2-5	CASSPRSGTQETQYF	TGTGCCAGCAGTCCTAGGTCAGGGACCCAAGAGACCCAGTACTTC
TRBV30	.	few	TRBJ2-1	CAWSRDSSYNEQFF	TGTGCCTGGAGTAGGGACTCCAGCTACAATGAGCAGTTCTTC
TRBV27	.	.	TRBJ1-6	CASTTYPRTDDNSPLHF	TGTGCCAGCACCACTTACCCCCGGACGGACGATAATTCACCCCTCCACTTT
TRBV7-2	.	few	TRBJ1-2	CASSLAGTENYGYTF	TGTGCCAGCAGCTTAGCGGGGACGGAGAACTATGGCTACACCTTC
TRBV4-2	TRBD2	.	TRBJ2-1	CASSQRLAGDHEQFF	TGTGCCAGCAGCCAGAGACTAGCGGGAGACCATGAGCAGTTCTTC
TRBV30	.	.	TRBJ1-4	CAWNRFYGREAEKLFF	TGTGCCTGGAACCGATTCTACGGCAGGGAGGCTGAAAAACTGTTTTTT
TRBV5-1	.	few	TRBJ2-2	CASSPFSITGELFF	TGCGCCAGCAGCCCCTTCTCGATCACCGGGGAGCTGTTTTTT
TRBV24-1	.	.	TRBJ1-5	CATSRQPQHF	TGTGCCACCAGCCGGCAGCCCCAGCATTTT
TRBV11-2	TRBD1	.	TRBJ2-5	CASSSYRGRLETQYF	TGTGCCAGCAGCTCGTACAGGGGGCGATTGGAGACCCAGTACTTC
TRBV5-8	.	.	TRBJ1-1	CASSTNPGTEAFF	TGTGCCAGCAGTACAAATCCTGGGACTGAAGCTTTCTTT
TRBV21-1	.	.	TRBJ1-6	CASSKPAGRDPRDSPLHF	TGTGCCAGCAGCAAACCCGCCGGTAGGGACCCCCGGGATTCACCCCTCCACTTT
TRBV5-4	TRBD1	few	TRBJ1-2	CASSLLTGGNSVGYTF	TGTGCCAGCAGCTTATTGACAGGGGGGAATTCGGTTGGCTACACCTTC
TRBV5-4	.	.	TRBJ2-1	CASSTNRDSSNEQFF	TGTGCCAGCAGCACAAACCGGGACTCTTCCAATGAGCAGTTCTTC
TRBV9	TRBD2	few	TRBJ2-7	CASSPTSSGSLYEQYF	TGTGCCAGCAGCCCTACTTCCAGCGGGAGTCTCTACGAGCAGTACTTC
TRBV6-6	.	.	TRBJ2-7	CASSNERGPGEQYF	TGTGCCAGCAGCAATGAACGGGGGCCGGGCGAGCAGTACTTC
TRBV7-9	.	.	TRBJ2-4	CASSLALSVNIQYF	TGTGCCAGCAGCTTAGCTCTATCCGTAAACATTCAGTACTTC
TRBV6-6	.	.	TRBJ2-6	CASSPPRAGAFSSGANVLTF	TGTGCCAGCAGCCCCCCGCGGGCGGGGGCTTTCAGCTCTGGGGCCAACGTCCTGACTTTC
TRBV28	TRBD1	once	TRBJ2-7	CASRGGQGAYEQYF	TGTGCCAGCAGGGGGGGACAGGGGGCCTACGAGCAGTACTTC
TRBV5-1	TRBD1	.	TRBJ2-7	CASSAGTGPWETSGEQYF	TGCGCCAGCAGCGCCGGGACAGGCCCGTGGGAGACATCGGGGGAGCAGTACTTC
TRBV2	TRBD1	.	TRBJ1-2	CASSSGTGGSGYTF	TGTGCCAGCAGCTCCGGGACAGGTGGCTCGGGCTACACCTTC
TRBV5-4	.	.	TRBJ2-2	CASSLANGLTGELFF	TGTGCCAGCAGCTTGGCCAACGGACTCACCGGGGAGCTGTTTTTT
TRBV10-3	TRBD2	.	TRBJ2-1	CAISEVERLAGANEQFF	TGTGCCATCAGTGAGGTTGAGAGACTAGCGGGGGCCAATGAGCAGTTCTTC
TRBV6-5	.	.	TRBJ1-6	CASTPGHNSPLHF	TGTGCCAGCACTCCGGGGCATAATTCACCCCTCCACTTT
TRBV4-3	TRBD1	once	TRBJ1-4	CASSQRTAGTGDEKLFF	TGCGCCAGCAGCCAACGCACCGCCGGGACAGGGGATGAAAAACTGTTTTTT
TRBV19	TRBD1	.	TRBJ1-1	CASSRRQGVGTEAFF	TGTGCCAGTAGTCGGCGACAGGGGGTTGGTACTGAAGCTTTCTTT
TRBV18	.	.	TRBJ2-7	CASSSDRREQYF	TGTGCCAGCTCATCCGACAGACGGGAGCAGTACTTC
TRBV5-4	.	.	TRBJ2-1	CASSLRGGPINEQFF	TGTGCCAGCAGCTTGAGAGGGGGGCCAATAAATGAGCAGTTCTTC
TRBV27	.	.	TRBJ2-1	CASSLRPPFASNEQFF	TGTGCCAGCAGTCTAAGGCCACCCTTTGCTTCTAATGAGCAGTTCTTC
TRBV6-5	.	.	TRBJ2-5	CASSYSLVQETQYF	TGTGCCAGCAGTTATAGCCTGGTGCAAGAGACCCAGTACTTC
TRBV4-1	TRBD1	few	TRBJ1-2	CASSHRYDRVTGYTF	TGCGCCAGCAGCCACCGATATGACAGGGTTACTGGCTACACCTTC
TRBV27	.	.	TRBJ1-5	CASSVRGADNQPQHF	TGTGCCAGCAGTGTTAGAGGCGCGGATAATCAGCCCCAGCATTTT
TRBV7-2	TRBD1	.	TRBJ1-2	CASSLAGQGPPSSYTF	TGTGCCAGCAGCTTAGCCGGACAGGGTCCCCCGTCGAGCTACACCTTC
TRBV30	.	.	TRBJ1-3	CAWTRLGVGNTIYF	TGTGCCTGGACTCGATTGGGGGTCGGAAACACCATATATTTT